These 24 T cell receptor beta chains share one sample of origin, sequenced in a study of read filtering for tumor transcriptome and immune sequencing. This library used 300 to 500 ng RNA and molecular barcoded adaptors spanning alpha/delta and beta/gamma chains. TCRdb ran MiXCR on the reads and lists one entry per CDR3 protein. The sample includes 25,000 or so distinct CDR3 sequences, around 20% of them seen just once. The sequenced material came from a population of CD138-negative cells sorted from bone marrow. The receptors were sampled from a donor over 35 with multiple myeloma.

This clonotype appeared many times. The chain joins TRBV4-1 to TRBJ2-5; D gene uncertain. CDR3 size: 12 residues. Trimming took 0 bases from V and 5 from J, leaving 4 bases between them. CDR1 and CDR2 from the germline V gene are MGHRA and YSYEKL. CDR3 nucleotides: TGCGCCAGCAGCCAAGAAGGCGAGACCCAGTACTTC. Its translation: CASSQEGETQYF.

This clonotype has a count of ten or more. The J gene is TRBJ2-2, the V gene TRBV28; TRBD2 might be the D (6 bases). The germline V gene has CDR1 MDHEN and CDR2 SYDVKM. Trimming cost V 6 bases and J 9 bases, with 17 bases left between them. CDR3 size: 14 residues. CDR3 in DNA: TGTGCCAGCAGCCTGAGCGGGCCAGGACGGGAGCTGTTTTTT. Translation: CASSLSGPGRELFF.

Notes on this clonotype: Germline is not matched at one junction end, which may reflect a read error. V and J are TRBV5-1 and TRBJ2-1, with D perhaps matching TRBD2 (7 bases). CDR1 is SGHRS and CDR2 is YFSETQ in the germline V gene. This CDR3 has 15 residues. CDR3 DNA: TGCGCCAGCAGCTTGGTGGGAGGGCCAGGGGATGAGCAGTCCTTC. It codes for CASSLVGGPGDEQSF.

This clonotype was observed many times. The rearrangement uses TRBV7-9 and TRBJ2-1; D call uncertain. V gave up 5 bases and J gave up 3 bases, with 20 bases separating them. Germline CDR1 is SEHNR and CDR2 is FQNEAQ (reference sequence). This CDR3 has 17 amino acids. CDR3 sequence: CASSPGGFGEVYNEQFF. In DNA, the CDR3 is TGTGCCAGCAGCCCAGGCGGTTTCGGAGAGGTCTACAATGAGCAGTTCTTC.

This clonotype was recorded at least ten times. J is TRBJ2-3 and V is TRBV4-1; D is unclear. The CDR3 length is 14 residues. The germline V gene encodes CDR1 MGHRA and CDR2 YSYEKL. V was shortened by 4 bases and J by 2 bases, with 10 bases between the two germline ends. The CDR3 DNA is TGCGCCAGCAGCCGGCTAGTGACCACAGATACGCAGTATTTT. Translation gives CASSRLVTTDTQYF.

This clonotype came up many times. The chain carries TRBV25-1 and TRBJ2-5, with 9 bases identical to TRBD1. The length of the CDR3 is 14 residues. Per germline, CDR1 MGHDK and CDR2 SYGVNS. The trim removed 3 bases at V and 3 bases at J, leaving 2 bases unmatched. The CDR3 reads CASSEGQGEETQYF. The CDR3 DNA sequence: TGTGCCAGCAGTGAGGGACAGGGAGAAGAGACCCAGTACTTC.

This clonotype was detected many times. V gene TRBV9 combines with J gene TRBJ2-1; D tentatively fits TRBD1 or TRBD2 (5 bases each). CDR3 length: 12 amino acids. With 0 bases removed from V and 12 bases from J, the gap between germline ends came to 10 bases. Per the germline V gene, CDR1 is SGDLS and CDR2 is YYNGEE. CDR3 residues: CASSVDPGPQFF. In nucleotides, the CDR3 is TGTGCCAGCAGCGTAGACCCGGGGCCGCAGTTCTTC.

This clonotype occurred many times. The chain links TRBV3-1 to TRBJ2-1, with D unclear. V gave up 0 bases and J gave up 4 bases, with 7 bases separating them. Per germline, CDR1 LGHDT and CDR2 YNNKEL (reference sequence). The CDR3 consists of 14 residues. CDR3 nucleotides: TGTGCCAGCAGCCAAGAAAGGCTATACAATGAGCAGTTCTTC. This codes for CASSQERLYNEQFF.

Comments on this clonotype: The junction does not match germline at one end; this may be a read error. CDR3 sequence (DNA): TGTGCCAGCAGCTTAGCAGCGGGAGCCAATGAGCAGTTC. Its protein is CASSLAAGANEQF. The chain recombines TRBV7-2 with TRBJ2-1; 8 bases line up with TRBD2. The CDR3 consists of 13 residues. Germline values: CDR1 SGHTA, CDR2 FQGNSA.

Remarks on this clonotype: Just one base apart from a much larger clone, this may be a read error. The rearrangement uses TRBV9 and TRBJ2-7, with a weak D call TRBD2 (6 bases). The V and J ends lost 0 bases and 8 bases respectively, with 15 bases between them. The CDR3 consists of 14 residues. Germline V gene lookup returns CDR1 SGDLS and CDR2 YYNGEE. The CDR3 protein is CASSVGPGSDKQYF. DNA for the CDR3: TGTGCCAGCAGCGTAGGACCCGGGAGCGACAAGCAGTACTTC.

About this clonotype itself: A much larger clone sits a single nucleotide away, making a read error possible. This rearrangement joins TRBV2 to TRBJ1-5, with D hard to call. This CDR3 contains 15 residues. CDR1 and CDR2 (germline): SNHLY, FYNNEI. CDR3 residues: CASSESGYSHQPQHF. As DNA, the CDR3 is TGTGCCAGCAGTGAATCGGGGTATAGCCATCAGCCCCAGCATTTT.

This clonotype was counted a few times. This chain uses TRBV11-2 with TRBJ1-1; possible D gene TRBD1, 6 bases. This CDR3 is built from 16 residues. The germline V gene has CDR1 SGHAT and CDR2 FQNNGV. V lost 5 bases and J 0 bases, leaving 16 bases between the germline ends. CDR3 DNA sequence: TGTGCCAGCAGCCTCACGTGGGGACAAGTGAACACTGAAGCTTTCTTT. This sequence encodes CASSLTWGQVNTEAFF.

This clonotype was recorded a few times. J is TRBJ2-1 and V is TRBV5-1; 9 bases map to TRBD2. V gave up 9 bases and J gave up 8 bases; unmatched junction bases: 15. Germline V gene sequence: CDR1 SGHRS, CDR2 YFSETQ. The CDR3 has 15 amino acids. CDR3 bases: TGCGCCACGTCGCACCCCGCGGGAGGGAGGGATGAGCAGTTCTTC. Residues: CATSHPAGGRDEQFF. The variable domain in full, completed from reference TRBV5-1 and TRBJ2-1, reads KAGVTQTPRYLIKTRGQQVTLSCSPISGHRSVSWYQQTPGQGLQFLFEYFSETQRNKGNFPGRFSGRQFSNSRSEMNVSTLELGDSALYLCATSHPAGGRDEQFFGPGTRLTVL.

This clonotype was counted at least ten times. The gene calls are TRBV23-1 and TRBJ2-7; no clear D. TRBV23-1 is an ORF for which the function is uncertain. This CDR3 spans 15 amino acids. V lost 2 bases, J lost 9 bases, and 20 bases lay in between. The CDR3: CASSQDGSPTFGQYF. In DNA form, the CDR3 reads TGCGCCAGCAGTCAAGATGGCTCTCCAACTTTTGGGCAGTACTTC.

In its sample, this clonotype was seen many times. This chain joins TRBV5-1 and TRBJ2-2; TRBD2 matches 8 bases. The CDR3 is 15 amino acids. The trim removed 4 bases at V and 3 bases at J, leaving 5 bases unmatched. Germline V gene lookup returns CDR1 SGHRS and CDR2 YFSETQ. The CDR3 spells CASSLSGKDTGELFF. In nucleotides, the CDR3 is TGCGCCAGCAGCCTTAGCGGGAAGGACACCGGGGAGCTGTTTTTT.

This clonotype was found many times. The V call is TRBV11-2, the J call TRBJ2-7; 10 bases match TRBD2. V was clipped by 6 bases and J by 2 bases; unmatched bases: 16. Germline V gene sequence: CDR1 SGHAT, CDR2 FQNNGV. The CDR3 runs to 18 residues. CDR3 DNA sequence: TGTGCCAGCAGGACAATAGCGGGAGGTTCCCGGAGAACCTACGAGCAGTACTTC. This translates into CASRTIAGGSRRTYEQYF.

This clonotype was detected many times. This chain joins TRBV29-1 and TRBJ2-7, with TRBD2 matching over 14 bases. CDR3 size: 13 residues. V was pared by 7 bases and J by 4 bases, with 3 bases of the junction left unmatched. CDR1 SQVTM and CDR2 ANQGSEA come from the germline V gene. The CDR3 DNA reads as TGCAGCGGGGGGACTAGCGGGGGATACGAGCAGTACTTC. Translation gives CSGGTSGGYEQYF.

A remark on this clonotype: Since a far larger clone is one base different, this is likely a read error. The V call is TRBV28, the J call TRBJ1-1; D uncertain. This CDR3 spans 14 amino acids. Germline V CDR1 and CDR2: MDHEN, SYDVKM. In nucleotides, the CDR3 is TGTGCCAGCAGCTCTCCTGGTCTAAATTCACCCCACCACTTT. It encodes CASSSPGLNSPHHF.

With respect to this clonotype: A far larger clone is a single base away, which makes a read error likely. The chain carries TRBV6-1 and TRBJ2-7, with 8 bases that match TRBD1. V shed 6 bases and J 1 base; nucleotides not matched to a gene: 5. Per germline, CDR1 MNHNS and CDR2 SASEGT. CDR3 length equals 14 residues. The CDR3 reads CASRVTGVSYEQYF. CDR3 nucleotide sequence: TGTGCCAGCAGGGTGACAGGGGTGTCCTACGAGCAGTACTTC.

On this clonotype itself: A read error may account for a junction end that differs from germline. The V and J genes are TRBV28 and TRBJ2-3; 9 nucleotides agree with TRBD2. Germline V gene lookup returns CDR1 MDHEN and CDR2 SYDVKM. The CDR3 sequence is 17 residues long. In DNA form, the CDR3 reads TGTGCCAGTAGTTTTGGACCAGCGGGAGGTGAGGCAGATACGCAGTATTTT. This sequence encodes CASSFGPAGGEADTQYF.

As concerns this clonotype: A much larger clone lies a single base off, so this may be a read error. The chain is built from TRBV20-1 and TRBJ2-1; 7 bases match TRBD2. V lost 0 bases, J lost 3 bases, and 5 bases stayed unmatched. Germline-derived CDR1 and CDR2 are DFQATT and SNEGSKA (reference sequence). The CDR3 runs to 15 residues. CDR3 bases: TGCAGTGCTAGAGACCTGCGGGAGTACTACAATGAGCAGTTCTTC. This gives the protein CSARDLREYYNEQFF.

This clonotype came up many times. The gene calls are TRBV21-1 and TRBJ2-1; the table's TRBD2 call for D was not verified on the DNA. TRBV21-1 counts as a pseudogene. The CDR3 extends over 16 amino acids. CDR3 sequence: CASSKDGGLAGDEQFF. Here the CDR3 DNA reads TGTGCCAGCAGCAAAGACGGGGGACTAGCGGGAGATGAGCAGTTCTTC.

This clonotype occurred many times. The chain couples TRBV29-1 to TRBJ2-7; no definite D call. Per the germline V gene, CDR1 is SQVTM and CDR2 is ANQGSEA. CDR3 length: 13 amino acids. The ends were cut back, 1 base at V and 7 bases at J, with 14 bases in the middle. The CDR3 loop is CSVEGTEPREQYF. Here the CDR3 DNA reads TGCAGCGTTGAAGGTACGGAACCTCGGGAGCAGTACTTC.

This rearrangement joins TRBV28 to TRBJ1-1; D remains ambiguous. Germline V gives CDR1 MDHEN, CDR2 SYDVKM. This CDR3 is built from 12 residues. V was shortened by 5 bases and J by 3 bases, with 7 bases between the two germline ends. The CDR3 DNA follows: TGTGCCAGCAGTCGACGGTACACTGAAGCTTTCTTT. Its protein is CASSRRYTEAFF.